This T cell receptor beta chain is drawn from a study of beta chain features in type 1 diabetes. Study findings and constraints: Type 1 diabetes patients showed a moderate but significant shortening of TCRB CDR3s in all four CD4+ subsets.

Germline values: CDR1 SQVTM, CDR2 ANQGSEA. The V and J ends lost 6 bases and 6 bases, in that order; junction bases with no gene match: 1. This CDR3 comprises 12 residues. As concerns this clone: What it binds is not known.

Sequencing targeted expressed TCRB transcripts, as all isolated RNA had been reverse transcribed. Clones were sequenced by immunoSEQ multiplex PCR, and TCRdb holds only the in-frame ones, with some missing. The sample carries roughly 150,000 clones, 10% recorded once. Sequenced material: central memory CD4+ T cells from blood. This receptor was taken from a young man with type 1 diabetes. The chain recombines TRBV29-1 with TRBJ1-4; 10 bases are a match to TRBD1. Here the CDR3 DNA reads TGCAGCGTAGGGACAGGGGATGAAAAACTGTTTTTT. Translation: CSVGTGDEKLFF.